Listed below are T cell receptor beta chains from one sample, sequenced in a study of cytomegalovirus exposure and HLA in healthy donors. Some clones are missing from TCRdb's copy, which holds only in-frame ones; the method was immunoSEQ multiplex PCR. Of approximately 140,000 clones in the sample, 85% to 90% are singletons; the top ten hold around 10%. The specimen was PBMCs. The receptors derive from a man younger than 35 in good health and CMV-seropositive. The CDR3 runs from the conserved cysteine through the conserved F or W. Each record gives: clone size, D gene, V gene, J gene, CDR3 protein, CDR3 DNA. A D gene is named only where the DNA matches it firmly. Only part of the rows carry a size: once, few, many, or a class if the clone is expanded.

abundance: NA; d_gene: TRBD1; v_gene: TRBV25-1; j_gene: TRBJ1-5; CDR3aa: CASSLTGGNQPQHF; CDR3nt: TGTGCCAGCAGCTTGACAGGGGGGAATCAGCCCCAGCATTTT
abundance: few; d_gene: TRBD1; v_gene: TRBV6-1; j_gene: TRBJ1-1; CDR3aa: CASITGADVAFF; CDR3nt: TGTGCCAGCATTACAGGGGCGGACGTGGCTTTCTTT
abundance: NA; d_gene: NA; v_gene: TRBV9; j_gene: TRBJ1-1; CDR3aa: CASSVDYGGVTEAFF; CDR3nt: TGTGCCAGCAGCGTAGACTACGGGGGTGTCACTGAAGCTTTCTTT
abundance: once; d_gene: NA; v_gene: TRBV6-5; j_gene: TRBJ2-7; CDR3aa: CASSYSSLSPSYEQYF; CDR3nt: TGTGCCAGCAGTTACTCGAGCCTTTCCCCCTCCTACGAGCAGTACTTC
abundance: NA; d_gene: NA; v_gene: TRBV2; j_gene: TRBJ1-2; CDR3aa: CASSIQAYGYTF; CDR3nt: TGTGCCAGCAGTATACAGGCCTATGGCTACACCTTC
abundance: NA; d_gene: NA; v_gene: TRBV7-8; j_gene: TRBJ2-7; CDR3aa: CASSLGDSQDYEQYF; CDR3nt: TGTGCCAGCAGCTTAGGAGACAGTCAAGACTACGAGCAGTACTTC
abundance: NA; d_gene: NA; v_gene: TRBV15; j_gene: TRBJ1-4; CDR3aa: CATSRARGEKLFF; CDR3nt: TGTGCCACCAGCAGAGCGCGAGGTGAAAAACTGTTTTTT
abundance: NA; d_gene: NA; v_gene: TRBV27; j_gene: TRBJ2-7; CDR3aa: CASRQRTTHRPYEQYF; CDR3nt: TGTGCCAGCAGGCAGAGGACTACACATCGCCCTTACGAGCAGTACTTC
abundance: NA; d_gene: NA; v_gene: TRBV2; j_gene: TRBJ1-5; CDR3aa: CASSLEGPQPQHF; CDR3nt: TGTGCCAGCAGCTTGGAGGGGCCACAGCCCCAGCATTTT
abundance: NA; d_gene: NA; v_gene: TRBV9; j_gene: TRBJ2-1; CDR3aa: CASSVAGDPSDNEQFF; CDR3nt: TGTGCCAGCAGCGTAGCGGGAGATCCCTCGGACAATGAGCAGTTCTTC
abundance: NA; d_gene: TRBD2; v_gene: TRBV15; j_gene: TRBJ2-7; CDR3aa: CATSRDPSGREEQYF; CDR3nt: TGTGCCACCAGCAGAGATCCTAGCGGTCGAGAAGAGCAGTACTTC
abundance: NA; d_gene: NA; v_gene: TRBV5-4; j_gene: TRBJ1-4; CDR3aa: CASSLQGGGEKLFF; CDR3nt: TGTGCCAGCAGCCTACAGGGCGGGGGTGAAAAACTGTTTTTT
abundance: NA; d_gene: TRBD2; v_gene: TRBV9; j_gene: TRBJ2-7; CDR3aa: CASSVILAGGPEQYF; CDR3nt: TGTGCCAGCAGCGTAATACTAGCGGGGGGGCCCGAGCAGTACTTC
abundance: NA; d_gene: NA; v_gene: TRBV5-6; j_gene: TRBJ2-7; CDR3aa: CASSLGQGSYEQYF; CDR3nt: TGTGCCAGCAGCTTAGGGCAGGGCTCCTACGAGCAGTACTTC
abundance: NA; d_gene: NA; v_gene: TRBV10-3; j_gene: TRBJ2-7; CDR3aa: CAISEGLFYEQYF; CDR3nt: TGTGCCATCAGTGAGGGACTCTTCTACGAGCAGTACTTC
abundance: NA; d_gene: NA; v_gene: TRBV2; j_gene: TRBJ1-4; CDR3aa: CASSDSRFNEKLFF; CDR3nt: TGTGCCAGCAGTGATTCCAGATTTAATGAAAAACTGTTTTTT
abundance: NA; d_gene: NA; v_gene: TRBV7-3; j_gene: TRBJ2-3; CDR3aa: CASSVLGKGLALTDTQYF; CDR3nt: TGTGCCAGCAGCGTCCTAGGGAAGGGGCTAGCGCTGACAGATACGCAGTATTTT
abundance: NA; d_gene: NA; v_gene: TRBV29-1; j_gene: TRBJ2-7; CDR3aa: CSAGGFVQTGTYEQYF; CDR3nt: TGCAGCGCCGGAGGGTTCGTACAGACAGGGACCTACGAGCAGTACTTC
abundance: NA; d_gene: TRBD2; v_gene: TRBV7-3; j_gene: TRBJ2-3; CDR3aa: CASSLTGGTSGRRDTQYF; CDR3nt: TGTGCCAGCAGCTTGACAGGCGGGACTAGCGGGAGGAGGGATACGCAGTATTTT
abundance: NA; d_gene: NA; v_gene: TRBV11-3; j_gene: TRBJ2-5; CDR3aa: CASSLDGPGKTQYF; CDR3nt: TGTGCCAGCAGCTTAGATGGGCCAGGAAAGACCCAGTACTTC
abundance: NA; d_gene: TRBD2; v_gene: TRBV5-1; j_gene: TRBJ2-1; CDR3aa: CASSLGGLAVYNEQFF; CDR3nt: TGCGCCAGCAGCTTGGGAGGACTAGCGGTCTACAATGAGCAGTTCTTC
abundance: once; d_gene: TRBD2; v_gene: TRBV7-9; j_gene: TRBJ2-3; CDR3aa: CASREGTSGHTQYF; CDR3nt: TGTGCCAGCAGAGAAGGGACTAGCGGCCATACGCAGTATTTT
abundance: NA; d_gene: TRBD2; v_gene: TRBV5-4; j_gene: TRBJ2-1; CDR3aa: CASSLAGGGSYNEQFF; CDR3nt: TGTGCCAGCAGCTTGGCGGGAGGAGGGTCCTACAATGAGCAGTTCTTC
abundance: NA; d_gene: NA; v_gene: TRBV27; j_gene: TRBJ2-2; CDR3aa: CASSFGGGHTGELFF; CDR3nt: TGTGCCAGCAGTTTTGGGGGGGGGCACACCGGGGAGCTGTTTTTT
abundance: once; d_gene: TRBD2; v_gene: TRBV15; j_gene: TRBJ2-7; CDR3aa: CATSPPGLAGVYEQYF; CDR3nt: TGTGCCACCAGCCCACCGGGACTAGCGGGCGTATACGAGCAGTACTTC
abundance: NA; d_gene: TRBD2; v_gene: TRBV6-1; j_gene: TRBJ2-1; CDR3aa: CASSEALLWAASGNEQFF; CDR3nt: TGTGCCAGCAGTGAAGCGCTTCTTTGGGCGGCTAGCGGGAATGAGCAGTTCTTC
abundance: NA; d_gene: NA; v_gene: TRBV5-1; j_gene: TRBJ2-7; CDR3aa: CASIGTILLYEQYF; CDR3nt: TGCGCCAGCATCGGGACAATCCTCCTGTACGAGCAGTACTTC
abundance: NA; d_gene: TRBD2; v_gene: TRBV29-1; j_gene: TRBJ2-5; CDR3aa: CSASSGGRGETQYF; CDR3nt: TGCAGCGCCTCTAGCGGGGGCCGGGGGGAGACCCAGTACTTC
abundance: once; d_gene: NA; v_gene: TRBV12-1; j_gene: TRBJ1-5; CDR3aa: CASSGPTTGENSNQPQHF; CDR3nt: TGTGCCAGCAGCGGACCGACGACAGGAGAGAATAGCAATCAGCCCCAGCATTTT
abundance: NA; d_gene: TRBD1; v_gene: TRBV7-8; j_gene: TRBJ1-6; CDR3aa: CASTSGTGDSPLHF; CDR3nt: TGTGCCAGCACCTCCGGGACAGGGGATTCACCCCTCCACTTT
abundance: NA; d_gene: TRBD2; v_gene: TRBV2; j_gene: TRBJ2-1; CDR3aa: CASSVILANEQFF; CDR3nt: TGTGCCAGCAGTGTTATACTAGCGAATGAGCAGTTCTTC
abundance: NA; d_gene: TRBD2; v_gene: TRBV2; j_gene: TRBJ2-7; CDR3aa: CASSDRLAASYEQYF; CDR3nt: TGTGCCAGCAGTGATCGGCTAGCGGCCTCCTACGAGCAGTACTTC
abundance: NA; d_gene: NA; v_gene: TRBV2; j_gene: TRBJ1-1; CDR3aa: CASTAGAPEAFF; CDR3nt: TGTGCCAGCACAGCAGGGGCCCCTGAAGCTTTCTTT
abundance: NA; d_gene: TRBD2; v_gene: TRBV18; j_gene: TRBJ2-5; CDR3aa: CASSSGGGSSLVETQYF; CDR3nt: TGTGCCAGCTCCTCGGGAGGGGGATCGTCTCTGGTGGAGACCCAGTACTTC
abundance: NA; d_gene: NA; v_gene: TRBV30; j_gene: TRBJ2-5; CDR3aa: CAWSPGFGETQYF; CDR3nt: TGTGCCTGGAGTCCAGGGTTCGGAGAGACCCAGTACTTC
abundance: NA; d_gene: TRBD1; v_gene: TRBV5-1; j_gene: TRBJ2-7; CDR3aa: CASSRGTGVVREQYF; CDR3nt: TGCGCCAGCAGCCGGGGGACAGGGGTGGTTCGCGAGCAGTACTTC
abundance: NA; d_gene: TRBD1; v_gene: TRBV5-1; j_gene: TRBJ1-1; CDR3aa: CASSDGQGSTEAFF; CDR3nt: TGCGCCAGCAGCGACGGACAGGGTAGCACTGAAGCTTTCTTT
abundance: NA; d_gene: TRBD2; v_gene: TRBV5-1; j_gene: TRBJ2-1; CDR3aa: CASSLVSGATYNEQFF; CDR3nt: TGCGCCAGCAGCTTGGTCAGCGGGGCTACCTACAATGAGCAGTTCTTC
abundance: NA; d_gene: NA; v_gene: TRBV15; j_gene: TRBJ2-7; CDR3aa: CATSRLGSSYEQYF; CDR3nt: TGTGCCACCAGCAGACTCGGGAGCTCCTACGAGCAGTACTTC
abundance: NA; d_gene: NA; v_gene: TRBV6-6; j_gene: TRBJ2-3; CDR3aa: CASSYSPQSTDTQYF; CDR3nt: TGTGCCAGCAGTTACTCCCCACAGAGCACAGATACGCAGTATTTT
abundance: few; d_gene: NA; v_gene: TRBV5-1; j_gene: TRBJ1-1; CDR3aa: CASNLLRRDTEAFF; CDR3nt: TGCGCCAGCAATCTCCTTAGGAGGGACACTGAAGCTTTCTTT
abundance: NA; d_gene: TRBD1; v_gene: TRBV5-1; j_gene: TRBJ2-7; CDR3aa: CANQGQEYEQYF; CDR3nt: TGCGCCAACCAGGGACAGGAATACGAGCAGTACTTC
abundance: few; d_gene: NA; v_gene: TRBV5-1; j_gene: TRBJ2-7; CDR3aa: CASSLDSGTYEQYF; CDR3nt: TGCGCCAGCAGCTTGGATTCAGGCACCTACGAGCAGTACTTC
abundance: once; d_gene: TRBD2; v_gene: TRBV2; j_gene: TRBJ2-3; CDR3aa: CASPWTSGGPSTDTQYF; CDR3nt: TGTGCCAGCCCTTGGACTAGCGGGGGCCCCAGCACAGATACGCAGTATTTT
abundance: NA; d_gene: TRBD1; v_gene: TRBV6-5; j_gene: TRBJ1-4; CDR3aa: CASSPGGTNEKLFF; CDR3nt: TGTGCCAGCAGTCCAGGGGGAACTAATGAAAAACTGTTTTTT
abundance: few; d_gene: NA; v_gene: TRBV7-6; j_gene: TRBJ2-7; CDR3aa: CASSYAAAAHYEQYF; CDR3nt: TGTGCCAGCAGCTACGCGGCGGCAGCTCACTACGAGCAGTACTTC
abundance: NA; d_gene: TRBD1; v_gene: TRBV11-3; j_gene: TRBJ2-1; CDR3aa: CASSLRDRGLFEQFF; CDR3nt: TGTGCCAGCAGCTTACGGGACAGGGGGCTATTTGAGCAGTTCTTC
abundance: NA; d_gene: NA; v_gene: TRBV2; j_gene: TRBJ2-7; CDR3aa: CASSEGSYLMQYF; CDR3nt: TGTGCCAGCAGTGAAGGGTCCTATTTAATGCAGTACTTC
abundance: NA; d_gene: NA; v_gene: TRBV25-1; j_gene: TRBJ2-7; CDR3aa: CASLDAGPSHHEQYF; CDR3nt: TGTGCCAGCCTTGACGCGGGCCCATCCCACCACGAGCAGTACTTC
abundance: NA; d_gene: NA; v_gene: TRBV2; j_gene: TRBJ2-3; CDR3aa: CASSDSFGTGTDTQYF; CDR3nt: TGTGCCAGCAGTGATAGTTTCGGGACTGGCACAGATACGCAGTATTTT
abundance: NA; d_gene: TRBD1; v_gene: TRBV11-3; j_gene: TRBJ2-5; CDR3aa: CASSTGQGAQETQYF; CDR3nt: TGTGCCAGCAGCACAGGACAGGGCGCCCAAGAGACCCAGTACTTC
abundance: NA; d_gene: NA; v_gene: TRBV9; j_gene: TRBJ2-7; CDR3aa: CASSVEQLPYEQYF; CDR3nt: TGTGCCAGCAGCGTAGAACAGCTTCCCTACGAGCAGTACTTC
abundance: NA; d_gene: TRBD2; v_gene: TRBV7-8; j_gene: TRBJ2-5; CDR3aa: CASSLAQPGLAEETQYF; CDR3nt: TGTGCCAGCAGCTTAGCCCAACCGGGACTAGCGGAAGAGACCCAGTACTTC